The entry below describes one T cell receptor (beta chain). These data are taken from a study of blood T cell repertoires in COVID-19. Participants, about 18 to 90 years old, spanned under 25 US areas. Libraries were prepared by immunoSEQ multiplex PCR; TCRdb keeps only in-frame clonotypes and omits some of them. The table records 200,000 to 250,000 clones, 82% of them present only once. This TCR derives from a woman aged 60-75 years who had recovered from COVID-19. The source material was PBMCs or T cells enriched from blood (not recorded which).

CDR3 in amino acids: CASSSYTGGTNTEAFF. Here the CDR3 DNA reads TGTGCCAGCAGCTCATACACAGGGGGAACGAACACTGAAGCTTTCTTT. This sequence joins TRBV11-3 and TRBJ1-1, with TRBD1 identical over 8 bases. V shed 4 bases, J shed 1 base, and the junction held 8 bases outside the gene matches. This CDR3 comprises 16 residues. Germline CDR1 and CDR2: SGHNT and YENEEA.